This T cell receptor beta chain came from a study of blood T cell repertoires in COVID-19 (TCRdb year 2020). The study in broad terms: The collaborator samples originated in the United States, Italy and Spain and spanned the acute and convalescent phases of COVID-19. The sample metadata nearly always contained a de-identified subject ID, COVID-19 status, age in years and sex. The prospective study material was composed of cDNA or gDNA derived from T cells, B-cell-depleted T cells, or PBMCs. Where available, HLA class I and class II types were obtained from metadata supplied by the sample provider rather than from assay-based typing. Subjects who had been exposed to COVID-19, were actively infected with it, or had recovered from it provided the deeply sampled blood TCRbeta repertoires that made up the dataset. The repertoires were released in a freely available public database intended as a resource for research on the immune response to SARS-CoV-2. Samples came from the ongoing ImmuneRACE study (first 160 participants) plus 1,254 subjects from 6 global collaborators. What the research found in general, with its limitations: The quantity of clinical and demographic metadata differed by source and by participant and was supplied without curation.

CDR1 and CDR2, per the germline V gene, are LGHNA and YSLEER. There are 16 amino acids in the CDR3, from cysteine to phenylalanine inclusive. Only the CDR3 portion is preserved as DNA: 48 bases, with reading frame beginning at the first base. Trimming takes 1 base off V and 4 bases off J; junction bases not matched to a gene: 4. TCRbeta CDR3 regions were amplified from genomic DNA using the immunoSEQ Assay, a bias-controlled multiplex PCR. Processing in the source paper ran as follows. Within the assay, amplification of reference gene primers was used to estimate how many nucleated cells each sample contained. To quantify the absolute abundance of each unique TCRbeta CDR3 rearrangement, sequence reads were collapsed and filtered. For each sample, productive Simpson clonality was calculated as the square root of Simpson's diversity index over productive rearrangements. Not all clones reach the TCRdb copy of this immuneACCESS table, which keeps in-frame sequences only. Checked studies attribute under half of the gap to unresolved V genes and leave the rest unexplained. The V and J calls and clone size come from that table; D and trimming were worked out from the DNA. A total of 200,000 to 250,000 clones appear in this sample, 85% to 90% of them only once. The ten largest clones take up 2.7% of the sample.

With regard to this clone: No antigen is known for it. Base qualities are missing; no much larger clone stands one base away.

In Seattle, one collaborating source enrolled patients while the infection was active and tracked those patients longitudinally over the course of disease. Each collaborating institution followed its own protocols to collect whole blood in K2EDTA tubes. Collaborator samples were shipped for TCRbeta analysis as frozen whole blood, isolated PBMCs, or DNA extracted from either sample type. The rearranged chain carries TRBV4-3 and TRBJ2-1; the junction holds 10 bases that match TRBD1. Sequenced material: peripheral blood. The TCR was taken from a man aged 30 to 39 with COVID-19, enrolled during active disease. The nucleotide sequence is given as TGCGCCAGCAGCCAAGTCGACAGGGGGCGGTACAATGAGCAGTTCTTC. Its protein reads: CASSQVDRGRYNEQFF.